This paragraph reports one T cell receptor (beta chain). Antigen unknown. This CDR3 has 18 residues. CDR1 MNHEY and CDR2 SVGAGI come from the germline V gene. The ends were cut back, 2 bases at V and 8 bases at J, with 25 bases in the middle. The data originate from a study of identical twins. General study findings and limits: Out-of-frame sharing of TCR alpha in monozygotic twins was underestimated by models.

TCRdb reprocessed the 5' RACE reads via MiXCR and lists one record per CDR3 protein. The table records hundreds of thousands of distinct CDR3 sequences, 8% to 9% of them present only once. The sample also formed part of further work on yellow fever vaccine responses in identical twins. This second study says: Twins reportedly showed a vaccine T cell response that seemed partly convergent and partly personalized.

This chain uses TRBV6-5 with TRBJ2-1; a possible D gene is TRBD2 (7 bases). The TCR originated in a woman younger than 30 in good health. Sequencing used PBMCs. The CDR3 sequence is CASSYRYYRGRARDEQFF. CDR3 bases: TGTGCCAGCAGTTACCGCTATTATAGGGGGAGGGCCAGGGATGAGCAGTTCTTC.